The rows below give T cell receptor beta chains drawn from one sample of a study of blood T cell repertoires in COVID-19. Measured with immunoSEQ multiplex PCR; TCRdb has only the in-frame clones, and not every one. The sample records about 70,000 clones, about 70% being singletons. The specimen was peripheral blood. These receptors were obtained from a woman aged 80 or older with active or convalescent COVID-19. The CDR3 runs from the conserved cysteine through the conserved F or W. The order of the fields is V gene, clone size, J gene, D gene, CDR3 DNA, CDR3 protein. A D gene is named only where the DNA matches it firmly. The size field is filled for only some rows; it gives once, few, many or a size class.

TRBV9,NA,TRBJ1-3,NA,TGTGCCAGCAGCGAACAGGAGCACTCTGGAAACACCATATATTTT,CASSEQEHSGNTIYF
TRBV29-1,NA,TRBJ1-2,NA,TGCAGCGCCGGACAGTTCTATGGCTACACCTTC,CSAGQFYGYTF
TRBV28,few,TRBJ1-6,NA,TGTGCCAGTTATTCGACTCATCCTAATTCACCCCTCCACTTT,CASYSTHPNSPLHF
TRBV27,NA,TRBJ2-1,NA,TGTGCCAGCAGTTTATCCCCCCCGGATGAGCAGTTCTTC,CASSLSPPDEQFF
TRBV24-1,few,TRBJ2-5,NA,TGTGCCACCAGTGATCCCCGGGTAGAGGGAGAGACCCAGTACTTC,CATSDPRVEGETQYF
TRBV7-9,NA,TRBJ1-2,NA,TGTGCCAGCAGCTTAAGACGGGAGGAGAACTATGGCTACACCTTC,CASSLRREENYGYTF
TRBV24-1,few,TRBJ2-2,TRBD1,TGTGCCACCAGTGACTCCGGGACAGGGGACACCGGGGAGCTGTTTTTT,CATSDSGTGDTGELFF
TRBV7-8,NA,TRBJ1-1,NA,TGTGCCAGCAGCTTAAGGCCAGGTATTGAAGCTTTCTTT,CASSLRPGIEAFF
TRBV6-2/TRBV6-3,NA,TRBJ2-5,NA,TGTGCCAGCAGTCTGACCGGGACACAAGAGACCCAGTACTTC,CASSLTGTQETQYF
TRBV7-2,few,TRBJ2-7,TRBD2,TGTGCCAGCAGCGTGACTAGCGGGGGTTCCTACGAGCAGTACTTC,CASSVTSGGSYEQYF
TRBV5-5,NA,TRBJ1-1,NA,TGTGCCAGCAGGGGTCAGGGGCTGACTGAAGCTTTCTTT,CASRGQGLTEAFF
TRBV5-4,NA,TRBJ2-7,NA,TGTGCCAGCAGCCAGGGAATAAACGAGCAGTACTTC,CASSQGINEQYF
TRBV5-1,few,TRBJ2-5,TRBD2,TGCGCCAGCAGCTTGGTTCTAGCGGGTGTTCAAGAGACCCAGTACTTC,CASSLVLAGVQETQYF
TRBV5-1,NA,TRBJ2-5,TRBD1,TGCGCCTCCGGGACAGGGGCGGCGGGAGAGACCCAGTACTTC,CASGTGAAGETQYF
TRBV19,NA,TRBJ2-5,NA,TGTGCCAGTAGTATTACTAGCAGGGAGACCCAGTACTTC,CASSITSRETQYF
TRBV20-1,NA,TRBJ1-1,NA,TGCAGTGTACCTCAGGGAGGTGCTTTCTTT,CSVPQGGAFF
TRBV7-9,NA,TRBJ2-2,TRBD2,TGTGCCAGCAGCATGACCGGGACTAGGGCCTCCGGGGAGCTGTTTTTT,CASSMTGTRASGELFF
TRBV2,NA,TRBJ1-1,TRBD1,TGTGCCAGCAGGGCGTCATCAGGGGGACACACTGAAGCTTTCTTT,CASRASSGGHTEAFF
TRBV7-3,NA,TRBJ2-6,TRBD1,TGTGCCAGCAGTTTATATCCGGGACAGGCGGATGGGGCCAACGTCCTGACTTTC,CASSLYPGQADGANVLTF
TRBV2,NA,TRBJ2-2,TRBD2,TGTGCCAGCAGTTGGGGGAGGGCAGGCGGGGAGCTGTTTTTT,CASSWGRAGGELFF
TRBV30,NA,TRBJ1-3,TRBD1,TGTGCCTGGGGCCGACAGGGGGCCTCTGGAAACACCATATATTTT,CAWGRQGASGNTIYF
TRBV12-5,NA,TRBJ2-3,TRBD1,TGTGCTAGTGGTTTGCGGACAGGGGGCGTGGGAACAGATACGCAGTATTTT,CASGLRTGGVGTDTQYF
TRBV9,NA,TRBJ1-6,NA,TGTGCCAGCAGCGTAGACGGCAGGGAAAATTCACCCCTCCACTTT,CASSVDGRENSPLHF
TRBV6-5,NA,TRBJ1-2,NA,TGTGCCAGCAGTTACACAGGGCCCACTACCTATGGCTACACCTTC,CASSYTGPTTYGYTF
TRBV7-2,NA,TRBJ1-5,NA,TGTGCCAGCAGCTTGACTACGAGCCAGCCCCAGCATTTT,CASSLTTSQPQHF
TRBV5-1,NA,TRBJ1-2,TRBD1,TGCGCCAGCAGCTTTGAAACAGGGGCTGGCTACACCTTC,CASSFETGAGYTF
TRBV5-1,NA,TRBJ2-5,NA,TGCGCCAGCAGCTACCGAGGGGGCCAAGAGACCCAGTACTTC,CASSYRGGQETQYF
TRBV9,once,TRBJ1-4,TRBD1,TGTGCCAGCAGCGCCAGGGACAGTCCAACTAATGAAAAACTGTTTTTT,CASSARDSPTNEKLFF
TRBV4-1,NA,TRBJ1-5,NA,TGCGCCAGCAGCCCGACGGACAGCGGACGCAATCAGCCCCAGCATTTT,CASSPTDSGRNQPQHF
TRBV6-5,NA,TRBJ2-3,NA,TGTGCCAGCAGACAGGGAAGCGCAGATACGCAGTATTTT,CASRQGSADTQYF
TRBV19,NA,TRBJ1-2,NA,TGTGCCAGTAGTAGGGGCGGTAACTATGGCTACACCTTC,CASSRGGNYGYTF
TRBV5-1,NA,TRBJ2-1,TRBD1,TGCGCCAGCAGCTGGGACAGGGCGAGTGAGCAGTTCTTC,CASSWDRASEQFF
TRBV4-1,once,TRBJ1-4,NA,TGCGCCAGCAGCCAAGAGGGGCAGGGTGGTGAAAAACTGTTTTTT,CASSQEGQGGEKLFF
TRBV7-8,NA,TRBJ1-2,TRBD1,TGTGCCAGCAGCGCCCGGGACAGGATTAACTATGGCTACACCTTC,CASSARDRINYGYTF
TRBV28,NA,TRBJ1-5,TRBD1,TGTGCCAGCACTATGACAGGGGCGGTTCCCGGTCAGCCCCAGCATTTT,CASTMTGAVPGQPQHF
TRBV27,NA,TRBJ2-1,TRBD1,TGTGCCAGCAGTCCCCTTTTTACAGGGGTTAAATCTTACAATGAGCAGTTCTTC,CASSPLFTGVKSYNEQFF
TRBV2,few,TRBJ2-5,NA,TGTGCCAGCAGTGAACAGGGAGAGACCCAGTACTTC,CASSEQGETQYF
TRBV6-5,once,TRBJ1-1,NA,TGTGCCAGCAGCCCACTCACTACTTCGAACACTGAAGCTTTCTTT,CASSPLTTSNTEAFF
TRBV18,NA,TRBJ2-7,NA,TGTGCCAGCTCACCACCGTCTCTAACCTACGAGCAGTACTTC,CASSPPSLTYEQYF
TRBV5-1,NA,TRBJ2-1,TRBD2,TGCGCCAGCAGCCTAGCGGGCAGGGTGAATGAGCAGTTCTTC,CASSLAGRVNEQFF
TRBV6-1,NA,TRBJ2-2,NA,TGTGCCAGCAGTGAATTAGGCGGGGCAGCTAACACCGGGGAGCTGTTTTTT,CASSELGGAANTGELFF
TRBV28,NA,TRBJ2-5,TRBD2,TGTGCCAGCAGTTTAGCGGCGGGGGGTCGGGAGACCCAGTACTTC,CASSLAAGGRETQYF
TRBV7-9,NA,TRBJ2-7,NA,TGTGCCAGCAGCCCCGCCAAGGCAGGGCAATTCTCCTACGAGCAGTACTTC,CASSPAKAGQFSYEQYF
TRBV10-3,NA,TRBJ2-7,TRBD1,TGTGCCATCAGATCGGACAGGGAGCTGGACGAGCAGTACTTC,CAIRSDRELDEQYF